This T cell receptor beta chain was captured by sequencing in a study of CD8+ T cells in alopecia areata. Overall study: Oral tofacitinib (5 to 10 mg twice daily) was administered to treated patients. Tofacitinib therapy took 6 to 18 months; 6 months off drug came after.

Following extraction, RNA underwent reverse transcription to cDNA, which served as the sequencing template. Some clones are missing from TCRdb's copy, which holds only in-frame ones; the method was immunoSEQ multiplex PCR. The sample contains about 130,000 clones, approximately 49% of which appear only once. To note about this clone: Its antigen is as yet unknown.

Study-level points and caveats: With patients, TCR sharing proved less clear than in mice, a difference possibly related to HLA.

This CDR3 is built from 13 residues. With V trimmed by 5 bases and J by 2 bases, 6 bases remained unmatched. The germline gives CDR1 SQVTM, CDR2 ANQGSEA. The material sequenced was CD8+ T cells sorted from blood, taken at week 0. The TCR comes from a human donor with alopecia areata. V gene TRBV29-1 combines with J gene TRBJ2-7; 7 bases fit TRBD1. The CDR3 loop is CSVFTGAAYEQYF. In nucleotides, the CDR3 is TGCAGCGTTTTCACAGGGGCTGCCTACGAGCAGTACTTC.